These 5 T cell receptor beta chains were sequenced from one sample in a study of blood T cell repertoires in COVID-19. TCRdb's table, derived via immunoSEQ multiplex PCR, lists solely in-frame clones and lacks some. Seen here are tens of thousands of clones, 65% to 90% observed once, and the top ten hold 1.2%. Sequencing used peripheral blood. All receptors come from a man aged 40-49 years with acute or convalescent COVID-19.

The rearrangement joins TRBV6-5 to TRBJ2-3; no clear D. Germline V gives CDR1 MNHEY, CDR2 SVGAGI. This CDR3 contains 15 residues. V gave up 2 bases and J gave up 2 bases, with 11 bases separating them. Written as DNA, the CDR3 is TGTGCCAGCAGTTACCAAGCCAGGCCCACAGATACGCAGTATTTT. The encoded protein is CASSYQARPTDTQYF.

The chain is built from TRBV10-1 and TRBJ1-2; TRBD1 matches 7 bases. Germline V gene sequence: CDR1 WNHNN, CDR2 SYGVQD (reference sequence). The ends lost 5 bases at V and 8 bases at J; junction bases unmatched: 17. The length of the CDR3 is 16 residues. Written as DNA, the CDR3 is TGCGCCAGCAGTCCGGACAGGAACTACCCCTATAGAGGCTACACCTTC. Translated: CASSPDRNYPYRGYTF.

The V gene is TRBV12-3 or TRBV12-4, the J gene TRBJ1-3; weak D call: TRBD1 (5 bases). V lost 7 bases to trimming and J lost 7 bases, with 14 bases between them. The CDR3 has 13 residues. CDR3 sequence (DNA): TGTGCCAGCACGGGCAGGGTTCGGAACACCATATATTTT. Translated, it gives CASTGRVRNTIYF.

This rearrangement joins TRBV10-3 to TRBJ1-2; 7 bases line up with TRBD1. Per the germline V gene, CDR1 is ENHRY and CDR2 is SYGVKD. J gave up 6 bases and V 7 bases, and 8 bases lay outside the gene matches. This CDR3 has 13 amino acids. CDR3 nucleotide sequence: TGTGCCATCACCTACTCTCAGGGGGATGGCTACACCTTC. Protein product: CAITYSQGDGYTF.

V gene TRBV30 combines with J gene TRBJ2-7; maybe TRBD1 (6 bases). Per germline, CDR1 GTSNPN and CDR2 SVGIG (reference sequence). The CDR3 consists of 15 residues. Trimming pared 0 bases from V and 1 base from J, leaving 13 bases between. CDR3 in DNA: TGTGCCTGGAGTGTCGAGGGACATAATTCCTACGAGCAGTACTTC. Translated, it gives CAWSVEGHNSYEQYF.